This entry concerns a single T cell receptor (beta chain). The entry originates in a study of T-cell memory formation after mild COVID-19. Study at large: TCR clusters mostly belonged to single donors.

One entry per CDR3 protein results from TCRdb running MiXCR on the 5' RACE reads. This sample has around 300,000 distinct CDR3 sequences; around 15% occur once, and the top ten carry about 20%. This receptor was identified in a man aged 18 to 29 who had mild COVID-19 (a few samples of this study predate the infection). Cell type and time point are not known. What was sequenced was PBMCs or a T cell subset sorted from them (not recorded which).

Written as DNA, the CDR3 is TGTGCCAGCAGCAGACAGGGCCAGTACACTGAAGCTTTCTTT. Protein: CASSRQGQYTEAFF. The chain uses TRBV5-6 and TRBJ1-1, with 7 positions matching TRBD1. Germline CDR1 SGHDT, CDR2 YYEEEE. V was clipped by 4 bases and J by 3 bases; unmatched bases: 6. This CDR3 spans 14 amino acids.